This entry features one TCR beta chain sequence. Its antigen remains unknown. Vbeta (60) and Jbeta (13) primers were used in the PCR. Per the authors' pipeline: As a later analysis found, there were 70 million to 80 million unique TCR beta chains, of which some 9.9 million were shared. TCRdb keeps only in-frame clones here, not all; method: immunoSEQ multiplex PCR. V and J calls and clone size are those listed in that table; D and trimming were worked out from the DNA. The data contain some 200,000 clones, 79% of them singletons. Germline assignment: CDR1 MDHEN and CDR2 SYDVKM. The CDR3 covers 13 residues. The V gene lost 5 bases and the J gene lost 5 bases, with 13 bases spanning the gap. This specimen comes from a study of cytomegalovirus exposure and HLA in healthy donors. Study observations and caveats: The authors enumerated 150 to 200 TCR beta chains as linked to cytomegalovirus.

The rearrangement links TRBV28 to TRBJ2-7; a possible D gene is TRBD1 (5 bases). Sequencing was carried out using PBMCs. This sequence was found in a man aged 50-60 years in good health and CMV-seronegative. The CDR3 sequence: CASSLDSVHEQYF. The CDR3 DNA reads as TGTGCCAGCAGTCTCGACAGTGTCCACGAGCAGTACTTC. Full variable domain (missing parts from reference TRBV28 and TRBJ2-7): DVKVTQSSRYLVKRTGEKVFLECVQDMDHENMFWYRQDPGLGLRLIYFSYDVKMKEKGDIPEGYSVSREKKERFSLILESASTNQTSMYLCASSLDSVHEQYFGPGTRLTVT.